This TCR beta chain originates from a study of early T cells in non-severe SARS-CoV-2 infection. Overall study findings and caveats: Comparison of clonotypes with VDJdb favored anti-spike CD8 responses while missing private and CD4 specificities.

cDNA molecules, individually, were tagged with unique molecular identifiers. MiXCR, run by TCRdb on the 5' RACE reads, gives a single entry per CDR3 protein. The table lists almost 65,000 distinct CDR3 sequences, 4.9% of them singletons. This clonotype was seen at least ten times. No antigen is known for it. There are 14 residues in the CDR3. The V gene lost 0 bases and the J gene lost 4 bases, with 7 bases spanning the gap. Germline CDR1 is MNHEY and CDR2 is SMNVEV (reference sequence). The sequence was obtained from an adult who was a healthcare worker with PCR-confirmed SARS-CoV-2 infection or an uninfected control (not recorded which). The sequenced sample consisted of whole blood. J is TRBJ2-1 and V is TRBV27; D might be TRBD2 (6 bases). CDR3 sequence: CASSLSGGYNEQFF. CDR3 DNA sequence: TGTGCCAGCAGTTTATCCGGGGGATACAATGAGCAGTTCTTC.